This T cell receptor beta chain was captured by sequencing in a study of a mutant IDH1 vaccine in newly diagnosed glioma. Study context: Commencement of vaccination occurred 4-6 weeks following radiotherapy alone, or concurrently with temozolomide cycles.

Germline V CDR1 and CDR2: SEHNR, FQNEAQ (reference sequence). This CDR3 comprises 13 residues. The V end was cut by 5 bases, the J end by 8 bases, with 13 bases between. Stated time point: week 47, end of study. Vaccination comprised doses that each held 300 ug of mutant IDH1 20-mer peptide, plus topical imiquimod. Eight vaccinations reached patients in weeks 1, 3, 5, 7, 11, 15, 19 and 23. Donors harbored newly found WHO grade 3 or 4 IDH1-mutant, ATRX-lost astrocytomas. Libraries were prepared by immunoSEQ multiplex PCR; TCRdb keeps only in-frame clonotypes and omits some of them. The table lists about 56,000 clones, over 70% of them singletons. Study outcomes and limitations: Vaccine-induced immune responses occurred in roughly 93% of patients.

Of note for this clone: The antigen is not known.

The receptor was isolated from a middle-aged man with glioma. This specimen was PBMCs, taken from a glioma patient whose treatment included an IDH1 peptide vaccine. This chain joins TRBV7-9 and TRBJ2-4, with D perhaps matching TRBD1 or TRBD2 (5 bases each). CDR3 coding DNA: TGTGCCAGCAGCCCCGAGGGGAGCGACATTCAGTACTTC. Residues: CASSPEGSDIQYF. Full variable domain (missing parts from reference TRBV7-9 and TRBJ2-4): DTGVSQNPRHKITKRGQNVTFRCDPISEHNRLYWYRQTLGQGPEFLTYFQNEAQLEKSRLLSDRFSAERPKGSFSTLEIQRTEQGDSAMYLCASSPEGSDIQYFGAGTRLSVL.